The next 23 T cell receptor beta chains were all read from a single sample in a study of identical twins (dated by TCRdb to about 2016). The receptor library was made with 5' RACE. The data were produced on an Illumina HiSeq 2000. Clones were called with MiXCR by TCRdb after fastp trimmed the public reads at Q25, and only in-frame beta chains were retained. Rows matching on CDR3 protein sequence are summarized as one entry with the most common DNA and genes. A total of roughly 490,000 distinct CDR3 sequences appear in this sample, approximately 15% of them only once. About 0.94% of the sample goes to the ten largest clones. The sample was also linked to a second study, of yellow fever vaccine responses in identical twins.

The sequenced sample consisted of CD4+ T cells sorted from blood. These receptors were taken from a woman aged 18-29 years in good health.

The sample holds a few counts of this clonotype. The chain joins TRBV14 to TRBJ2-1; a possible D gene is TRBD1 (5 bases). The V end lost 5 bases, the J end lost 2 bases, and 10 bases lay between the germline ends. Germline CDR1 reads SGHDN; CDR2 reads FVKESK. CDR3 length equals 14 residues. CDR3 in amino acids: CASSYRTTYNEQFF. The CDR3, as DNA: TGTGCCAGCAGCTACAGGACCACCTACAATGAGCAGTTCTTC. Together with reference TRBV14 and TRBJ2-1, the CDR3 gives the full variable domain: EAGVTQFPSHSVIEKGQTVTLRCDPISGHDNLYWYRRVMGKEIKFLLHFVKESKQDESGMPNNRFLAERTGGTYSTLKVQPAELEDSGVYFCASSYRTTYNEQFFGPGTRLTVL.

The chain joins TRBV6-1 to TRBJ2-7; D unclear. V was pared by 7 bases and J by 3 bases, with 16 bases between. The CDR3 spans 14 residues. From germline, CDR1 is MNHNS and CDR2 SASEGT. Here the CDR3 reads CASTAIVSSYEQYF. In DNA form, the CDR3 reads TGTGCCAGCACCGCGATCGTGTCTAGCTACGAGCAGTACTTC.

This clonotype was seen many times. The V gene is TRBV12-3 or TRBV12-4, the J gene TRBJ1-2, with D uncertain. Trimming stripped 5 bases from V and 1 base from J, with 8 bases between. There are 13 residues in the CDR3. The CDR3 sequence: CASSPLVNYGYTF. The CDR3 DNA sequence: TGTGCCAGCAGTCCTCTCGTTAACTATGGCTACACCTTC.

The chain carries TRBV7-9 and TRBJ1-4, with TRBD1 as a possible D gene (5 bases). In germline, CDR1 is SEHNR, CDR2 FQNEAQ (reference sequence). Trimming shortened V by 5 bases and J by 5 bases, and 15 bases separated the two germline ends. The CDR3 spans 15 residues. CDR3 nucleotides: TGTGCCAGCAGCAGAGGGGCAGACTTAAATGAAAAACTGTTTTTT. It translates to CASSRGADLNEKLFF.

This chain joins TRBV6-5 and TRBJ2-5; 8 nucleotides line up with TRBD1. CDR1 MNHEY and CDR2 SVGAGI come from the germline V gene. This CDR3 is built from 17 residues. The J segment lost 1 base and the V segment lost 2 bases, leaving 9 bases of the junction unmatched. CDR3 sequence: CASSYRPPTGGQETQYF. The DNA for the CDR3 is TGTGCCAGCAGTTACAGGCCCCCCACAGGGGGCCAAGAGACCCAGTACTTC.

This clonotype was seen only a few times. V usage is TRBV6-2 or TRBV6-3 and J usage is TRBJ2-7, with a weak D call TRBD2 (6 bases). Germline-derived CDR1 and CDR2 are MNHEY and SVGEGT. V gave up 0 bases and J gave up 1 base, with 7 bases separating them. The CDR3 loop spans 14 amino acids. Here the CDR3 reads CASSYSGLSYEQYF. The CDR3 region has the DNA TGTGCCAGCAGTTACTCTGGACTATCCTACGAGCAGTACTTC.

The gene calls are TRBV16 and TRBJ2-5, with D perhaps TRBD1 (5 bases). V was clipped by 4 bases and J by 2 bases, with 11 bases between them. The length of the CDR3 is 14 residues. Germline V CDR1 and CDR2: KGHSY, FQNENV. The CDR3 sequence: CASSRTGKQETQYF. The CDR3 DNA reads as TGTGCCAGCAGCCGCACAGGAAAACAAGAGACCCAGTACTTC.

This clonotype was observed at least ten times. The chain has TRBV28 and TRBJ2-7; D gene uncertain. In germline, CDR1 is MDHEN, CDR2 SYDVKM. The CDR3 sequence is 15 residues long. Trimming pared 7 bases from V and 4 bases from J, leaving 20 bases between. The DNA of the CDR3 is TGTGCCAGCACCACTCCGACGCCTCGTCGTTACGAGCAGTACTTC. It yields the protein CASTTPTPRRYEQYF.

This chain links TRBV20-1 with TRBJ1-5; D is perhaps TRBD1 (5 bases). Trimming removed 0 bases at V and 7 bases at J, with 10 bases between. Germline V gene sequence: CDR1 DFQATT, CDR2 SNEGSKA (reference sequence). The CDR3 loop spans 13 amino acids. CDR3 coding DNA: TGCAGTGCTAGAGAAGGGAGGGACCAGCCCCAGCATTTT. Its translation: CSAREGRDQPQHF.

The chain joins TRBV3-1 to TRBJ2-5, with D uncertain. Trimming shortened V by 1 base and J by 6 bases, and 9 bases separated the two germline ends. The germline gives CDR1 LGHDT, CDR2 YNNKEL (reference sequence). CDR3 length: 13 residues. The CDR3 nucleotides read TGTGCCAGCAGCCAAGCCCCTAGACAGACCCAGTACTTC. It yields the protein CASSQAPRQTQYF.

V usage is TRBV28 and J usage is TRBJ2-1; D gene unclear. V was pared by 3 bases and J by 0 bases, with 9 bases between. The CDR3 has 15 residues. CDR1 and CDR2 (germline): MDHEN, SYDVKM. The CDR3 here is CASSFLDSSYNEQFF. In DNA form, the CDR3 reads TGTGCCAGCAGTTTCTTGGATAGCTCCTACAATGAGCAGTTCTTC.

The table lists this clonotype with a few counts. This rearrangement joins TRBV5-6 to TRBJ1-2, with TRBD1 matching 9 bases. This CDR3 has 14 residues. Germline V lookup: CDR1 SGHDT, CDR2 YYEEEE. Germline trimming cut 4 bases from V and 2 bases from J; bases unmatched to any gene: 3. CDR3 region: CASSRTGANYGYTF. Written as DNA, the CDR3 is TGTGCCAGCAGCCGGACAGGGGCGAACTATGGCTACACCTTC. Drawing the rest from reference TRBV5-6 and TRBJ1-2, the complete variable domain is DAGVTQSPTHLIKTRGQQVTLRCSPKSGHDTVSWYQQALGQGPQFIFQYYEEEERQRGNFPDRFSGHQFPNYSSELNVNALLLGDSALYLCASSRTGANYGYTFGSGTRLTVV.

This clonotype was detected only a few times. The J gene is TRBJ2-6, the V gene TRBV6-5, with D perhaps matching TRBD1 or TRBD2 (6 bases each). The V gene's germline CDR1 is MNHEY and CDR2 SVGAGI. The V gene lost 4 bases and the J gene lost 2 bases, with 21 bases spanning the gap. CDR3 length: 19 amino acids. The chain's CDR3 is CASSFPATGARAGANVLTF. The CDR3 bases are TGTGCCAGCAGTTTCCCGGCAACGGGGGCCAGGGCTGGGGCCAACGTCCTGACTTTC.

This clonotype was found a few times. The rearrangement links TRBV5-5 to TRBJ2-1; D remains unclear. Germline V CDR1 and CDR2: SGHKS, YYEKEE (reference sequence). The CDR3 contains 13 residues. Trimming took 4 bases from V and 4 from J, leaving 9 bases between them. CDR3 in DNA: TGTGCCAGCAGCGACGGCCCTTACAATGAGCAGTTCTTC. Its protein is CASSDGPYNEQFF.

Ten or more counts support this clonotype. The chain employs TRBV7-3 and TRBJ1-1; D not certain. Germline loops: CDR1 SGHTA, CDR2 FQGTGA. Trimming took 3 bases from V and 1 from J, leaving 9 bases between them. CDR3 length: 14 residues. This CDR3 is CASSFAAGNTEAFF. The CDR3 nucleotides read TGTGCCAGCAGCTTTGCAGCCGGGAACACTGAAGCTTTCTTT.

The rearrangement links TRBV10-3 to TRBJ2-3; TRBD2 aligns across 8 bases. The V and J ends lost 5 bases and 0 bases, in that order; junction bases with no gene match: 10. In germline, CDR1 is ENHRY, CDR2 SYGVKD. This CDR3 contains 17 residues. CDR3 in DNA: TGTGCCATCAGTCTCACCGGGGGGGGTCTTAGCACAGATACGCAGTATTTT. Residues: CAISLTGGGLSTDTQYF.

V and J are TRBV6-2 or TRBV6-3 and TRBJ2-7; 13 bases are a match to TRBD2. Losses at the gene ends were 6 bases for V and 4 bases for J; bases not matched to a gene: 6. This CDR3 has 15 residues. Germline V gives CDR1 MNHEY, CDR2 SVGEGT. The CDR3 spells CASSPWTSGSYEQYF. The CDR3 coding sequence is TGTGCCAGCAGCCCCTGGACTAGCGGGAGTTACGAGCAGTACTTC.

This clonotype was observed a few times. V gene TRBV20-1 combines with J gene TRBJ2-2; tentative D call: TRBD1 (6 bases). CDR1 DFQATT and CDR2 SNEGSKA come from the germline V gene (reference sequence). The length of the CDR3 is 15 residues. V shed 4 bases and J shed 0 bases, with 12 bases lying between them. The CDR3 reads CSATPRGSNTGELFF. The CDR3 nucleotides are TGCAGTGCTACTCCCAGGGGTTCGAACACCGGGGAGCTGTTTTTT.

This chain joins TRBV6-5 and TRBJ2-1, with D possibly being TRBD1 or TRBD2 (5 bases each). The CDR3 has 12 residues. Germline CDR1 and CDR2: MNHEY and SVGAGI. Trimming shortened V by 9 bases and J by 5 bases, and 11 bases separated the two germline ends. CDR3 residues: CASTRDHNEQFF. In nucleotides, the CDR3 is TGTGCCAGTACTAGGGACCACAATGAGCAGTTCTTC.

V is TRBV7-6 and J is TRBJ2-3; D may be TRBD2 (6 bases). The CDR3 runs 17 residues. Trimming removed 3 bases at V and 0 bases at J, with 16 bases between. Germline CDR1 and CDR2: SGHVS and FNYEAQ. In DNA, the CDR3 is TGTGCCAGCAGCTTGGGGCTTTCGGGACTTAGCACAGATACGCAGTATTTT. Its translation: CASSLGLSGLSTDTQYF. Combining the CDR3 with reference TRBV7-6 and TRBJ2-3 gives the whole variable domain GAGVSQSPRYKVTKRGQDVALRCDPISGHVSLYWYRQALGQGPEFLTYFNYEAQQDKSGLPNDRFSAERPEGSISTLTIQRTEQRDSAMYRCASSLGLSGLSTDTQYFGPGTRLTVL.

The V gene is TRBV19, the J gene TRBJ1-1, with 8 positions matching TRBD1. CDR1 and CDR2 (germline): LNHDA, SQIVND (reference sequence). The CDR3 contains 14 residues. V shed 7 bases, J shed 4 bases, and the junction held 8 bases outside the gene matches. This CDR3 reads CASTLDRAGTEAFF. The CDR3 DNA reads TGTGCCAGTACCCTGGACAGGGCCGGCACTGAAGCTTTCTTT.

This clonotype has ten or more counts. The V call is TRBV6-1, the J call TRBJ2-7, with 12 bases aligning to TRBD2. Germline lookup yields CDR1 MNHNS and CDR2 SASEGT. The junction had 4 bases not matched to a gene; V was cut back by 5 bases and J by 2 bases. This CDR3 region has 15 residues. This CDR3 reads CASSPLAGGPYEQYF. CDR3 nucleotides: TGTGCCAGCAGTCCTCTAGCGGGAGGGCCCTACGAGCAGTACTTC.

This clonotype was seen only a few times. One end of the junction varies from germline; a read error may be responsible. The V gene is TRBV7-2, the J gene TRBJ1-6, with 7 bases aligning to TRBD1. Germline CDR1 SGHTA, CDR2 FQGNSA. The CDR3 is made up of 16 amino acids. The CDR3 bases are TGTGCCAGCAGTTTAGTACAGGGGTTAAATAATTCACCCCTCCACTTT. It encodes CASSLVQGLNNSPLHF.